This TCR beta chain came from a study of technical replicates of blood from several donors. Clones were sequenced by immunoSEQ multiplex PCR, and TCRdb holds only the in-frame ones, with some missing. The repertoire consists of around 70,000 clones, with under 98% occurring once and the leading ten covering 0.25% to 0.3%. Germline-derived CDR1 and CDR2 are SQVTM and ANQGSEA. This CDR3 has 11 residues. The germline V and J ends were trimmed by 4 bases and 5 bases, with 6 bases remaining between them. The sequenced material came from T cells isolated from PBMCs. V is TRBV29-1 and J is TRBJ1-3; possibly TRBD1 for D (6 bases). The sequence came from a human donor in good health. In DNA form, the CDR3 reads TGCAGCGTTGGGGACAGAAACACCATATATTTT. It yields the protein CSVGDRNTIYF.